This T cell receptor (beta chain) derives from a study of OX40 agonist ivuxolimab in advanced cancers. On the study more broadly: Dose-escalation subjects each had hepatocellular carcinoma, melanoma, renal cell or head and neck cancer. Three patients got partial responses; one had hepatocellular carcinoma and two had cutaneous melanoma. Subjects had a mean age of about 65 years, with a range of 23 to 79; around 83% were male. Study-level points and caveats: Doses of 0.1 to 3.0 mg/kg were accompanied by clonal expansion of CD4+ and CD8+ blood T cells by week 6.

Germline V gene data show CDR1 as SGDLS and CDR2 as YYNGEE. V trimming: 2 bases; J trimming: 2 bases; junction bases outside the gene matches: 3. This CDR3 comprises 15 residues. Clones were read by immunoSEQ multiplex PCR, and TCRdb kept only the in-frame ones, dropping some. The repertoire holds 80,000 to 100,000 clones, approximately 90% seen once, with 0.79% in the top ten. As regards this clone: Its target is not known.

V and J are TRBV9 and TRBJ2-5; 10 bases agree with TRBD2. The TCR comes from an adult with an advanced solid tumor such as melanoma, head and neck, liver or kidney cancer. The sequences come from CD4+ or CD8+ T cells sorted from blood, collected in a trial of the OX40 agonist ivuxolimab. DNA for the CDR3: TGTGCCAGCAGCGTTAGCGGGGGGAGTCAAGAGACCCAGTACTTC. Its protein product is CASSVSGGSQETQYF.